This record covers a single T cell receptor (beta chain). The CDR3 is 16 residues long. The germline CDR1 and CDR2 sequences are MNHEY and SVGEGT. V was clipped by 6 bases and J by 0 bases; unmatched bases: 9. The sample originates from a study of T cell responses to AZD1222 COVID-19 vaccine. Repertoires were generated with immunoSEQ multiplex PCR, while TCRdb's copy carries only in-frame clones and drops some. The table shows under 150,000 clones, with approximately 93% occurring only once. The source was peripheral blood, collected on day 0 of AZD1222 vaccination. The chain has TRBV6-2 or TRBV6-3 and TRBJ1-1; TRBD1 aligns across 8 bases. This receptor was identified in an adult in good health. The chain's CDR3 is CASSPRTGMMNTEAFF. The CDR3 bases are TGTGCCAGCAGCCCAAGGACAGGGATGATGAACACTGAAGCTTTCTTT.